This T cell receptor beta chain was obtained from a study of T cells in Graves' hyperthyroidism and ophthalmopathy. This clonotype was counted many times. It was RNA transcripts that yielded the amplified TCR beta CDR3 regions. The TCR CDR3 first-round RT-PCR relied on the HTBI primer set. TCRdb re-analysed the multiplex PCR reads in MiXCR, keeping a single row per CDR3 protein. In the table there are 250,000 to 400,000 distinct CDR3 sequences, approximately 14% of which are singletons. Germline loops: CDR1 LNHDA, CDR2 SQIVND (reference sequence). The CDR3 runs to 15 residues. With 3 bases removed from V and 0 bases from J, the gap between germline ends came to 9 bases.

The clonotype comes from a woman aged 40 to 49 with Graves' ophthalmopathy. Sequenced material: blood. J is TRBJ2-1 and V is TRBV19; tentatively, D is TRBD1 (6 bases). DNA of the CDR3: TGTGCCAGTAGTATCGGACAGTCCTCCTACAATGAGCAGTTCTTC. Its translation: CASSIGQSSYNEQFF. The complete variable domain, with remaining parts taken from reference TRBV19 and TRBJ2-1, reads DGGITQSPKYLFRKEGQNVTLSCEQNLNHDAMYWYRQDPGQGLRLIYYSQIVNDFQKGDIAEGYSVSREKKESFPLTVTSAQKNPTAFYLCASSIGQSSYNEQFFGPGTRLTVL.